This T cell receptor (beta chain) was sequenced for a study of T cell responses to AZD1222 COVID-19 vaccine. Study in general: Second doses that came at about 4 or about 12 weeks were put together. Findings and caveats of the study: Spike-specific TCRs gained breadth and depth after people received two AZD1222 doses.

The CDR3 is 17 residues long. For this clone: What it binds is not known.

Assay: immunoSEQ multiplex PCR; the TCRdb copy retains only in-frame clones and omits some. The data show about 140,000 clones, less than 95% seen once. This receptor was obtained from an adult in good health. The material sequenced was peripheral blood, taken on day 0 of AZD1222 vaccination. The chain employs TRBV21-1 and TRBJ1-5; no check of the table's D call, TRBD1, against the DNA was made. TRBV21-1 is an annotated pseudogene. The CDR3 nucleotides read TGTGCCAGCAGCAAAACTAGGACAGGTAGAAGCAATCAGCCCCAGCATTTT. Residues: CASSKTRTGRSNQPQHF.